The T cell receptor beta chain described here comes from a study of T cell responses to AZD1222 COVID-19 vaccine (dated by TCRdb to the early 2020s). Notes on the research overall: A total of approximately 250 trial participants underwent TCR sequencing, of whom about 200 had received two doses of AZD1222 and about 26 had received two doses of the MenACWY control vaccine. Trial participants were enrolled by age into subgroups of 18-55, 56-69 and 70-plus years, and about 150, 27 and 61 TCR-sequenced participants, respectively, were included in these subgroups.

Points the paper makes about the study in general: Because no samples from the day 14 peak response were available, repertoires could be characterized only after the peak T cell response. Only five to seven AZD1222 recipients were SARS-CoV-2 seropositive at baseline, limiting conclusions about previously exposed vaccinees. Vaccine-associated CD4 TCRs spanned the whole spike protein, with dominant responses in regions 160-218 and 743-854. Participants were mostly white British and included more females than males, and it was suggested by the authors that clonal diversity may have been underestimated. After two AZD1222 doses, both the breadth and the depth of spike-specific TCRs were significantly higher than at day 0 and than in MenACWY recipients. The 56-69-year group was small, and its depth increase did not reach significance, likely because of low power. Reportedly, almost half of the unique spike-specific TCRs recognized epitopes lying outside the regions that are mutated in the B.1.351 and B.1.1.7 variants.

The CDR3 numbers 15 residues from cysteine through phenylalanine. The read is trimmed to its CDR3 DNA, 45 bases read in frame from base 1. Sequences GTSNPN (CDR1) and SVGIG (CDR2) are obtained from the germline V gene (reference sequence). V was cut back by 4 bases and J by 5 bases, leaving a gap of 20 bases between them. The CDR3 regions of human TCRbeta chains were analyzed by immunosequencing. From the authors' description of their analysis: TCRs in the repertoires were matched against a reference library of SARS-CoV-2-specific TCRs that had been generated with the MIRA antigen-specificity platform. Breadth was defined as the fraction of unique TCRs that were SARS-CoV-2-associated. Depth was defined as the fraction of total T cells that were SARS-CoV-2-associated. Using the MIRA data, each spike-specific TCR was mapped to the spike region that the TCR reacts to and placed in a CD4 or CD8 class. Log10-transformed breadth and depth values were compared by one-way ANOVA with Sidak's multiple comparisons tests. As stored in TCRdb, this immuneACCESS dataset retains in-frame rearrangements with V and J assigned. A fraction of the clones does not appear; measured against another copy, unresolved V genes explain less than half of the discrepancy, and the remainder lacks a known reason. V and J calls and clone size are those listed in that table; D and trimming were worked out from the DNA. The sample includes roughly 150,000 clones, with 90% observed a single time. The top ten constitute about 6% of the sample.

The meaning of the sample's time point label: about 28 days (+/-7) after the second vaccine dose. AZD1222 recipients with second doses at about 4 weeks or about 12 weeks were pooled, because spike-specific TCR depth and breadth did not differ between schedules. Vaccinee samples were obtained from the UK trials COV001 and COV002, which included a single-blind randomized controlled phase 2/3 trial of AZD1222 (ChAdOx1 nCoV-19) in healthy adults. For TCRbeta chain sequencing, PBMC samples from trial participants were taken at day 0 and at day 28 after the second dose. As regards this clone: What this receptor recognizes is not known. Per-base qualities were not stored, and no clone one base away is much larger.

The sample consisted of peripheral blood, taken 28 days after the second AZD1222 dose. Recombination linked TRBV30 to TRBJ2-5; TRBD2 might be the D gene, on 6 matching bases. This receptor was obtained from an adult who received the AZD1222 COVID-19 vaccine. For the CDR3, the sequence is CAWTIRGGAVETQYF. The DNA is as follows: TGTGCCTGGACCATCCGAGGAGGGGCGGTTGAGACCCAGTACTTC.